One and the same sample provided the 14 T cell receptor beta chains below, sequenced in a study of T cells in Graves' hyperthyroidism and ophthalmopathy. RNA transcripts yielded amplified TCR beta CDR3 regions. HTBI primers were the set used in a first-round RT-PCR of the TCR CDR3. TCRdb reprocessed the multiplex PCR reads via MiXCR and lists one record per CDR3 protein. The sample shows a few hundred thousand distinct CDR3 sequences, roughly 46% of them seen only once. Sequenced sample: peripheral blood or thyroid tissue (not recorded which). All receptors derive from a woman aged 18-30 years with Graves' hyperthyroidism.

This clonotype was seen at least ten times. The V call is TRBV20-1, the J call TRBJ2-7; TRBD1 is a possible D gene (6 bases). Per the germline V gene, CDR1 is DFQATT and CDR2 is SNEGSKA (reference sequence). The germline V and J ends were trimmed by 0 bases and 0 bases, with 12 bases remaining between them. The CDR3 is 15 residues long. Written as DNA, the CDR3 is TGCAGTGCTAGAGATCAAGGGACATTCTCCTACGAGCAGTACTTC. It codes for CSARDQGTFSYEQYF.

The CDR3: CAISTGQRANQPQHF. The CDR3 bases are TGTGCCATCAGTACCGGACAGAGGGCCAATCAGCCCCAGCATTTT. V and J are TRBV10-3 and TRBJ1-5; perhaps TRBD1 as D (6 bases). This CDR3 has 15 residues. Germline V gene lookup returns CDR1 ENHRY and CDR2 SYGVKD. Trimming took 5 bases from V and 3 from J, leaving 14 bases between them.

Here the CDR3 reads CASSWAGVNTEAFF. Written as DNA, the CDR3 is TGCGCCAGCAGCTGGGCAGGGGTGAACACTGAAGCTTTCTTT. The rearrangement uses TRBV5-1 and TRBJ1-1, with D maybe TRBD1 (6 bases). The CDR3 contains 14 residues. Per the germline V gene, CDR1 is SGHRS and CDR2 is YFSETQ. V was shortened by 3 bases and J by 0 bases, with 9 bases between the two germline ends.

The chain recombines TRBV29-1 with TRBJ1-2, with D maybe TRBD1 (6 bases). The CDR3 runs to 12 residues. Between the trimmed V and J ends, which lost 8 bases and 3 bases, there was a span of 13 bases. Germline V gene sequence: CDR1 SQVTM, CDR2 ANQGSEA. The CDR3 loop reads CSLDRSDYGYTF. For the CDR3, the DNA is TGCAGCTTGGACAGATCTGACTATGGCTACACCTTC. The full variable domain, rest sourced from reference TRBV29-1 and TRBJ1-2, is SAVISQKPSRDICQRGTSLTIQCQVDSQVTMMFWYRQQPGQSLTLIATANQGSEATYESGFVIDKFPISRPNLTFSTLTVSNMSPEDSSIYLCSLDRSDYGYTFGSGTRLTVV.

This clonotype was found many times. One end of the junction is discordant with germline, which a read error may explain. The chain combines TRBV19 with TRBJ1-1; D not resolved. Germline V CDR1 and CDR2: LNHDA, SQIVND (reference sequence). The CDR3 is 13 residues long. CDR3 sequence reads: CASTIRNQPEAFF. The CDR3 DNA reads TGTGCCAGTACTATAAGGAATCAACCTGAAGCTTTCTTT.

This clonotype was picked up many times. The V gene is TRBV25-1, the J gene TRBJ1-4; D uncertain. Looked up from germline, CDR1 is MGHDK and CDR2 is SYGVNS. Trimming pared 1 base from V and 6 bases from J, leaving 12 bases between. CDR3 length: 15 amino acids. The CDR3 coding sequence is TGTGCCAGCAGTGAATTGAACACTGGGGATGAAAAACTGTTTTTT. It codes for CASSELNTGDEKLFF.

This clonotype appeared many times. Being one base from a much bigger clone, this may be a read error. The chain joins TRBV9 to TRBJ2-5; no reliable D call. Germline CDR1 reads SGDLS; CDR2 reads YYNGEE. This CDR3 contains 14 residues. V dropped 4 bases and J dropped 8 bases, with 18 bases sitting between them. The CDR3 DNA is TGTGCCAGCAGCCCCAACTCCCCGGGTGACACCCAGTACTTC. Encoded protein: CASSPNSPGDTQYF.

Regarding this clonotype: The CDR3 ends on some other residue instead of the conserved phenylalanine or tryptophan, so this is likely a read error. No DNA is shown, since the ends of the CDR3 on it are uncertain; the CDR3 is the one TCRdb lists. This chain uses TRBV24-1 with TRBJ2-6. Germline V gene lookup returns CDR1 KGHDR and CDR2 SFDVKD. The length of the CDR3 is 14 amino acids, counting both ends. CDR3 amino acids: CATSDRQAGANVLT.

Many counts were recorded for this clonotype. J is TRBJ2-6 and V is TRBV25-1; 7 positions agree with TRBD1. V was clipped by 4 bases and J by 2 bases; unmatched bases: 2. CDR3 length equals 15 residues. Germline CDR1 MGHDK, CDR2 SYGVNS. As DNA, the CDR3 is TGTGCCAGCAGTGTCGGACAGGCTGGGGCCAACGTCCTGACTTTC. It codes for CASSVGQAGANVLTF.

This clonotype has ten or more counts. This chain joins TRBV11-2 and TRBJ2-7; 9 bases fit TRBD2. This CDR3 region has 18 residues. The V gene end was trimmed by 4 bases and the J gene end by 7 bases; junction bases not matched to a gene: 20. The germline V gene encodes CDR1 SGHAT and CDR2 FQNNGV. The chain's CDR3 is CASSSPAGAGGPKDEQYF. The CDR3 DNA follows: TGTGCCAGCAGCTCCCCGGCGGGAGCGGGAGGACCGAAGGATGAGCAGTACTTC.

This clonotype was seen ten or more times. In nucleotides, the CDR3 is TGTGCCAGCAGCCGCCAGGGACAGGCCTTGAACACTGAAGCTTTCTTT. Translated, it gives CASSRQGQALNTEAFF. The chain has TRBV11-3 and TRBJ1-1, with 8 bases aligning to TRBD1. Germline V gene data show CDR1 as SGHNT and CDR2 as YENEEA. The CDR3 sequence is 16 residues long. V lost 5 bases and J lost 0; bases outside the gene matches: 8.

This clonotype was found once. J is TRBJ2-7 and V is TRBV7-8; D tentatively reads TRBD1 or TRBD2 (5 bases each). In germline, CDR1 is SGHVS, CDR2 FQNEAQ. Deletions cut 5 bases from V and 7 bases from J, with 9 bases between. The CDR3 has 11 amino acids. In DNA form, the CDR3 reads TGTGCCAGCAGCCGCTGGGGGGAGCAGTACTTC. Amino acids: CASSRWGEQYF.

This clonotype was seen at least ten times. The rearrangement links TRBV12-3 or TRBV12-4 to TRBJ1-6; D remains unclear. Trimming cost V 4 bases and J 6 bases, with 19 bases left between them. The CDR3 is 17 residues long. The chain's CDR3 is CASSSPPGRNGNSPLHF. Written as DNA, the CDR3 is TGTGCCAGCAGTTCCCCTCCTGGACGGAATGGTAATTCACCCCTCCACTTT.

The rearrangement uses TRBV15 and TRBJ2-5, with D unresolved. The CDR3 spans 12 residues. V lost 0 bases, J lost 5 bases, and 4 bases lay in between. Germline V gene lookup returns CDR1 LNHNV and CDR2 YYDKDF (reference sequence). CDR3 DNA: TGTGCCACCAGCAGAGATTGGGAGACCCAGTACTTC. Translated, it gives CATSRDWETQYF.